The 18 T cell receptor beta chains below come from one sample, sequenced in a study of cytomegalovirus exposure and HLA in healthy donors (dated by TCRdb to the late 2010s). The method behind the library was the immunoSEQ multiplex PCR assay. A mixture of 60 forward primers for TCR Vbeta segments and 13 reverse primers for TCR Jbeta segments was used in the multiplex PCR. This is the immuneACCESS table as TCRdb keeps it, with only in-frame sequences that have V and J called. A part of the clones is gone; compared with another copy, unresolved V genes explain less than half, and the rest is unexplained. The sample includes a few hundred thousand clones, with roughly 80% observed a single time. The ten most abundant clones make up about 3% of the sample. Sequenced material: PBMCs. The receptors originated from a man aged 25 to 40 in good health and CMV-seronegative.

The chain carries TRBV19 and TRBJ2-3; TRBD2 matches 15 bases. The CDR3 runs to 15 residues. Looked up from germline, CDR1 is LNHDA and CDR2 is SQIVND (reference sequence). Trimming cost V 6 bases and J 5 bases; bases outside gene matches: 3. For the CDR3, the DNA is TGTGCCAGTAGGGGACTAGCGGGGGGCGGAGATACGCAGTATTTT. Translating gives CASRGLAGGGDTQYF.

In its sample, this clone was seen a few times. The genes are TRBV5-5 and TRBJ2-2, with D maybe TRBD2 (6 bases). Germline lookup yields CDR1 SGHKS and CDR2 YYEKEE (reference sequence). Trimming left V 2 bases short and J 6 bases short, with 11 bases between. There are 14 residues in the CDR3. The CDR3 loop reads CASSLEGGAGELFF. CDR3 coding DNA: TGTGCCAGCAGCTTAGAGGGCGGGGCCGGGGAGCTGTTTTTT.

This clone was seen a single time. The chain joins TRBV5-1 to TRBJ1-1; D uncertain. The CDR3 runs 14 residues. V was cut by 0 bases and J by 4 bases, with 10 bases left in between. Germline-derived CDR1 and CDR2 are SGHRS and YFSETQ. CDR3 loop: CASSLAARATEAFF. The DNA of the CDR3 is TGCGCCAGCAGCTTGGCAGCGAGGGCCACTGAAGCTTTCTTT. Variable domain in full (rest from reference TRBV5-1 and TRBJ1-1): KAGVTQTPRYLIKTRGQQVTLSCSPISGHRSVSWYQQTPGQGLQFLFEYFSETQRNKGNFPGRFSGRQFSNSRSEMNVSTLELGDSALYLCASSLAARATEAFFGQGTRLTVV.

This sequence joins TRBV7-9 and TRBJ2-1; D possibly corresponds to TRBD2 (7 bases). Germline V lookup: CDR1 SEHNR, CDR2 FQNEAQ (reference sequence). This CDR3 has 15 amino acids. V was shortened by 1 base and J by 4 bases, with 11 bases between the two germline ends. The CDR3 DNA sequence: TGTGCCAGCAGCTTAGAGGGGGGGCCGTACAATGAGCAGTTCTTC. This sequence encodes CASSLEGGPYNEQFF.

This chain's CDR3 is CASSLGLGSGKTEAFF. The DNA of the CDR3 is TGTGCCAGCAGCTTGGGGTTAGGATCGGGGAAGACTGAAGCTTTCTTT. The chain uses TRBV5-4 and TRBJ1-1; unclear D gene. The CDR3 extends over 16 amino acids. Germline CDR1 is SGHNT and CDR2 is YYREEE (reference sequence). Trimming took 0 bases from V and 5 from J, leaving 17 bases between them.

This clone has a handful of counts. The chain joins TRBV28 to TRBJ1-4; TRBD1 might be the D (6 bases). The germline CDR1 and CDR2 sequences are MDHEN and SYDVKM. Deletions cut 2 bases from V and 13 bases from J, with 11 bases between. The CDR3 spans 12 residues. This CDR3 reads CASSLQGYGLFF. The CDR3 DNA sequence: TGTGCCAGCAGTTTACAGGGGTACGGACTGTTTTTT.

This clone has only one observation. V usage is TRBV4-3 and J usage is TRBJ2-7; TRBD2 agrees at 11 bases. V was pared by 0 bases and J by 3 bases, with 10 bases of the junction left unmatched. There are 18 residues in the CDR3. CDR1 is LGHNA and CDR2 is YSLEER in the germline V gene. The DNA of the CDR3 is TGCGCCAGCAGCCAAGATGGCCCTAGCGGGGGGCTCCACTACGAGCAGTACTTC. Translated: CASSQDGPSGGLHYEQYF.

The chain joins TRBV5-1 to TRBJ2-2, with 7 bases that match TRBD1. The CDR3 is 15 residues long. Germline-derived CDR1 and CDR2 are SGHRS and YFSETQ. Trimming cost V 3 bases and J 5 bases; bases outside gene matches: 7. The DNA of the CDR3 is TGCGCCAGCAGCTCTACAGGGGCTTTGACCGGGGAGCTGTTTTTT. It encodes CASSSTGALTGELFF.

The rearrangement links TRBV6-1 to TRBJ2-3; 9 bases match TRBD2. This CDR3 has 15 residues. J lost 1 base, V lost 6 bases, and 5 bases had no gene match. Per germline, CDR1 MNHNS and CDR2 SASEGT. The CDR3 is CASRRAGGRTDTQYF. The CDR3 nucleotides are TGTGCCAGCAGAAGAGCGGGGGGACGCACAGATACGCAGTATTTT.

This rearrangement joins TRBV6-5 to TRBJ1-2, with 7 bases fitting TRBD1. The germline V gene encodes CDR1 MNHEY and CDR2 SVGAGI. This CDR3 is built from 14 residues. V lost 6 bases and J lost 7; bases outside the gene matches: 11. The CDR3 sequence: CASRTTGTASGYTF. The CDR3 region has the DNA TGTGCCAGCAGAACTACCGGGACAGCGTCTGGCTACACCTTC.

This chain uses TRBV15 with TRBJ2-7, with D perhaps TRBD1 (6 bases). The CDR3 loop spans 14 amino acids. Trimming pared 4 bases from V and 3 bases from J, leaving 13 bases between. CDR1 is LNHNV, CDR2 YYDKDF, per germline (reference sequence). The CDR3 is CATSKQGTGYEQYF. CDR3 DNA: TGTGCCACCAGCAAACAGGGAACAGGCTACGAGCAGTACTTC.

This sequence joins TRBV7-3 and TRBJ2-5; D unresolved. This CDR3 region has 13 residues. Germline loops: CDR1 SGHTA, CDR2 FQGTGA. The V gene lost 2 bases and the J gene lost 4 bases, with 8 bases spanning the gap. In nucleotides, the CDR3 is TGTGCCAGCAGCTTAGAACGGAGAGAGACCCAGTACTTC. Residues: CASSLERRETQYF.

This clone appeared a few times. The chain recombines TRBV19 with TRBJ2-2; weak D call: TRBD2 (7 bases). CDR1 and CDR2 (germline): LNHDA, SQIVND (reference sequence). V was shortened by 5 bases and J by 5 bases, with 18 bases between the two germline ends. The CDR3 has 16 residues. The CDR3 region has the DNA TGTGCCAGTAGTCCAATAGGGGGGGCAGGGACCGGGGAGCTGTTTTTT. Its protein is CASSPIGGAGTGELFF.

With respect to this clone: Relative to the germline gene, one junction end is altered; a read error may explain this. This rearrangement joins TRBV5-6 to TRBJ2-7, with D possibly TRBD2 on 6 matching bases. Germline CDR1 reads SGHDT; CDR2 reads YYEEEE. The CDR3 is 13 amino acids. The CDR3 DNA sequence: TGTGCCAGCAGTTACCTCACCGGGACTCCCACGATCTTC. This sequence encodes CASSYLTGTPTIF. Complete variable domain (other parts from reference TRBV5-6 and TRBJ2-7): DAGVTQSPTHLIKTRGQQVTLRCSPKSGHDTVSWYQQALGQGPQFIFQYYEEEERQRGNFPDRFSGHQFPNYSSELNVNALLLGDSALYLCASSYLTGTPTIFGPGTRLTVT.

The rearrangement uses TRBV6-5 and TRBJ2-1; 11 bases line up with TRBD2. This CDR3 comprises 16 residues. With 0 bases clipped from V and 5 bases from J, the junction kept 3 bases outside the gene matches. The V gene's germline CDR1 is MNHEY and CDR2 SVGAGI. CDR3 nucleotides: TGTGCCAGCAGTTACTCGGCTAGCGGGGGGAACAATGAGCAGTTCTTC. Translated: CASSYSASGGNNEQFF.

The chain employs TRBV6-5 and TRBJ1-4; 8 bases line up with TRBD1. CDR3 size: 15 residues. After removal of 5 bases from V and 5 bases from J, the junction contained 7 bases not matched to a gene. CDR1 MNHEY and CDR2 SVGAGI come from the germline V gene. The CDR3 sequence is CASSHRGEGNEKLFF. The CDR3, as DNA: TGTGCCAGCAGTCACAGGGGGGAAGGGAATGAAAAACTGTTTTTT.

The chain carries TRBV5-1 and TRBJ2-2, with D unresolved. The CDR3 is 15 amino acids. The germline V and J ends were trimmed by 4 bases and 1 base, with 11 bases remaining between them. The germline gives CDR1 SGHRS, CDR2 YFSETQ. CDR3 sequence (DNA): TGCGCCAGCAGCCCGGTCGCGGTGAACACCGGGGAGCTGTTTTTT. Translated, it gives CASSPVAVNTGELFF.

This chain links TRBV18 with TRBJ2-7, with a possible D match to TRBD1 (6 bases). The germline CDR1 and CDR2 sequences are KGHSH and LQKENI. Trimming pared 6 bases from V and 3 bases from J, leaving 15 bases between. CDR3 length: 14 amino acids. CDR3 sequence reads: CASSPDSPNYEQYF. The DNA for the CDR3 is TGTGCCAGCTCGCCGGACAGCCCGAACTACGAGCAGTACTTC.